Each of the 2 T cell receptor beta chains below was sequenced from the same sample in a study of blood T cell repertoires in COVID-19. TCRdb keeps only in-frame clones here, not all; method: immunoSEQ multiplex PCR. Of about 200,000 clones in the sample, roughly 94% were seen once. The specimen sequenced was peripheral blood. The receptors here all came from a man aged 30 to 39 with acute or convalescent COVID-19.

V gene TRBV14 combines with J gene TRBJ2-7; D not resolved. Germline CDR1 reads SGHDN; CDR2 reads FVKESK. This CDR3 comprises 14 residues. Trimming shortened V by 1 base and J by 3 bases, and 10 bases separated the two germline ends. The CDR3 bases are TGTGCCAGCAGCCAAGGACGGGTCCGCTACGAGCAGTACTTC. It yields the protein CASSQGRVRYEQYF.

This rearrangement joins TRBV5-3 to TRBJ2-4, with no clear D. TRBV5-3 is designated an ORF whose function remains uncertain. The CDR3 is 15 amino acids. V was clipped by 2 bases and J by 3 bases, with 12 bases between them. CDR3 nucleotides: TGTGCCAGAAGCTTTGCTAAAAAATACAAAAACATTCAGTACTTC. This sequence encodes CARSFAKKYKNIQYF.